Each of the 24 T cell receptor beta chains below was sequenced from the same sample in a study of shared clonotypes between healthy human individuals. The data were produced by immunoSEQ multiplex PCR, yet TCRdb's version contains in-frame clones alone and is incomplete. The table lists hundreds of thousands of clones, approximately 97% of them singletons, with 0.057% in the top ten. The specimen was naive CD4+ T cells sorted from blood. Subset here: CD45RA+ positively selected. The receptor source for this set is a woman under 40 in good health.

V and J are TRBV5-1 and TRBJ2-3; D might be TRBD1 (6 bases). The length of the CDR3 is 13 residues. Germline V gene sequence: CDR1 SGHRS, CDR2 YFSETQ. The germline V and J ends were trimmed by 4 bases and 3 bases, with 9 bases remaining between them. CDR3 nucleotides: TGCGCCAGCAGCGCACAGGGTACAGATACGCAGTATTTT. It translates to CASSAQGTDTQYF.

The chain has TRBV28 and TRBJ1-4, with TRBD1 identical over 10 bases. The CDR3 runs 18 residues. The J segment lost 1 base and the V segment lost 3 bases, leaving 8 bases of the junction unmatched. From germline, CDR1 is MDHEN and CDR2 SYDVKM. CDR3 nucleotides: TGTGCCAGCAGTTTGACAGGGGGCTTCCGAGGAACTAATGAAAAACTGTTTTTT. Translated: CASSLTGGFRGTNEKLFF.

On this clone itself: Other nucleotide sequences in the sample specify the same CDR3. This chain joins TRBV5-1 and TRBJ2-2; 7 positions match TRBD1. This CDR3 is built from 15 residues. V was clipped by 0 bases and J by 1 base; unmatched bases: 0. Germline V lookup: CDR1 SGHRS, CDR2 YFSETQ. The CDR3: CASSLAGGNTGELFF. CDR3 DNA: TGCGCCAGCAGCTTGGCAGGGGGGAACACCGGGGAGCTGTTTTTT. Looking up the rest from reference TRBV5-1 and TRBJ2-2 gives the full variable domain: KAGVTQTPRYLIKTRGQQVTLSCSPISGHRSVSWYQQTPGQGLQFLFEYFSETQRNKGNFPGRFSGRQFSNSRSEMNVSTLELGDSALYLCASSLAGGNTGELFFGEGSRLTVL.

The rearrangement links TRBV5-4 to TRBJ1-1; D is unresolved. Germline loops: CDR1 SGHNT, CDR2 YYREEE (reference sequence). The CDR3 consists of 13 residues. V was shortened by 1 base and J by 2 bases, with 6 bases between the two germline ends. The CDR3 DNA follows: TGTGCCAGCAGCTTGCTGAGTAACACTGAAGCTTTCTTT. Its protein is CASSLLSNTEAFF.

This clone occurred once. The chain couples TRBV28 to TRBJ2-5, with TRBD2 matching over 8 bases. The CDR3 is 15 residues long. In germline, CDR1 is MDHEN, CDR2 SYDVKM. Trimming cost V 9 bases and J 1 base; bases outside gene matches: 10. The DNA for the CDR3 is TGTGCCAGTAATTCCGGCGGGACTAGCCAAGAGACCCAGTACTTC. It is translated as CASNSGGTSQETQYF. Full variable domain (rest looked up from reference TRBV28 and TRBJ2-5): DVKVTQSSRYLVKRTGEKVFLECVQDMDHENMFWYRQDPGLGLRLIYFSYDVKMKEKGDIPEGYSVSREKKERFSLILESASTNQTSMYLCASNSGGTSQETQYFGPGTRLLVL.

The chain combines TRBV28 with TRBJ2-7; 9 bases align to TRBD2. V was clipped by 11 bases and J by 4 bases; unmatched bases: 15. Germline CDR1 is MDHEN and CDR2 is SYDVKM. The CDR3 spans 15 residues. CDR3 sequence: CAHSGRGISEYEQYF. The CDR3 DNA follows: TGTGCCCATAGCGGGAGAGGTATCTCAGAGTACGAGCAGTACTTC.

The genes are TRBV4-1 and TRBJ2-3, with 7 bases aligning to TRBD1. The CDR3 is 16 amino acids. J was trimmed by 4 bases and V by 3 bases; bases with no gene match: 10. CDR1 is MGHRA, CDR2 YSYEKL, per germline. CDR3 in DNA: TGCGCCAGCAGCCAGGTACGACAGGGATCGGCAGATACGCAGTATTTT. It is translated as CASSQVRQGSADTQYF.

The chain carries TRBV5-1 and TRBJ2-3; the match to TRBD2 covers 9 bases. This CDR3 is built from 15 residues. Per the germline V gene, CDR1 is SGHRS and CDR2 is YFSETQ. The junction had 3 bases not matched to a gene; V was cut back by 4 bases and J by 0 bases. CDR3: CASSGSGSSTDTQYF. CDR3 DNA: TGCGCCAGCAGCGGTAGCGGGAGTAGCACAGATACGCAGTATTTT.

The chain has TRBV19 and TRBJ2-1; tentative D call: TRBD1 (6 bases). Trimming took 5 bases from V and 7 from J, leaving 21 bases between them. In germline, CDR1 is LNHDA, CDR2 SQIVND (reference sequence). This CDR3 comprises 16 residues. CDR3 sequence (DNA): TGTGCCAGTAGTCGGACGAACTGGGACAAACAGAATGAGCAGTTCTTC. Protein product: CASSRTNWDKQNEQFF.

The CDR3 sequence is CASSLFSSGTSGRNEQFF. The CDR3 DNA reads as TGTGCCAGCAGTTTATTTTCATCCGGGACTAGCGGGAGGAATGAGCAGTTCTTC. The rearrangement links TRBV27 to TRBJ2-1; 15 bases map to TRBD2. Losses at the gene ends were 1 base for V and 7 bases for J; bases not matched to a gene: 8. The CDR3 loop spans 18 amino acids. CDR1 is MNHEY, CDR2 SMNVEV, per germline (reference sequence).

The chain is built from TRBV2 and TRBJ2-7, with TRBD2 identical over 15 bases. Trimming took 4 bases from V and 2 from J; bases not matched to a gene: 6. The length of the CDR3 is 17 residues. The germline gives CDR1 SNHLY, CDR2 FYNNEI. The CDR3 region is CASSGRTSGRVPYEQYF. For the CDR3, the DNA is TGTGCCAGCAGTGGGAGGACTAGCGGGAGGGTACCCTACGAGCAGTACTTC. The variable domain in full, with the rest retrieved from reference TRBV2 and TRBJ2-7, is EPEVTQTPSHQVTQMGQEVILRCVPISNHLYFYWYRQILGQKVEFLVSFYNNEISEKSEIFDDQFSVERPDGSNFTLKIRSTKLEDSAMYFCASSGRTSGRVPYEQYFGPGTRLTVT.

This clone appeared a few times. This chain links TRBV19 with TRBJ1-5; possibly TRBD1 for D (6 bases). Trimming took off 2 bases at V and 3 bases at J, with 8 bases between the two ends. CDR1 and CDR2 (germline): LNHDA, SQIVND (reference sequence). The CDR3 has 14 amino acids. CDR3 in amino acids: CASSIRDTNQPQHF. In DNA, the CDR3 is TGTGCCAGTAGTATACGGGACACCAATCAGCCCCAGCATTTT.

The chain carries TRBV18 and TRBJ1-5, with D possibly TRBD1 on 5 matching bases. CDR1 and CDR2 (germline): KGHSH, LQKENI. CDR3 length: 15 residues. The V and J ends lost 3 bases and 2 bases respectively, with 11 bases between them. The CDR3 DNA is TGTGCCAGCTCACCTGGGGGATTTGGCAATCAGCCCCAGCATTTT. This encodes CASSPGGFGNQPQHF.

This chain joins TRBV29-1 and TRBJ2-1; 9 bases are shared with TRBD2. CDR1 SQVTM and CDR2 ANQGSEA come from the germline V gene. Trimming cost V 5 bases and J 4 bases; bases outside gene matches: 6. The CDR3 totals 14 residues. For the CDR3, the DNA is TGCAGCGTTCGCCTAGCGGGATCATACAATGAGCAGTTCTTC. It yields the protein CSVRLAGSYNEQFF.

The V call is TRBV4-1, the J call TRBJ1-2, with D maybe TRBD1 (5 bases). The CDR3 has 15 amino acids. V lost 2 bases to trimming and J lost 1 base, with 11 bases between them. Per the germline V gene, CDR1 is MGHRA and CDR2 is YSYEKL. The CDR3 DNA follows: TGCGCCAGCAGCCAACCGACAGTGATTAACTATGGCTACACCTTC. Translating it yields CASSQPTVINYGYTF.

The V and J genes are TRBV5-1 and TRBJ2-3; TRBD2 matches at 12 bases. The ends lost 3 bases at V and 4 bases at J; junction bases unmatched: 12. Germline assignment: CDR1 SGHRS and CDR2 YFSETQ. This CDR3 has 18 amino acids. In nucleotides, the CDR3 is TGCGCCAGCAGCTCTATGACTAGCGGGAGAAATGAGGCAGATACGCAGTATTTT. It translates to CASSSMTSGRNEADTQYF. The complete variable domain, with remaining parts taken from reference TRBV5-1 and TRBJ2-3, reads KAGVTQTPRYLIKTRGQQVTLSCSPISGHRSVSWYQQTPGQGLQFLFEYFSETQRNKGNFPGRFSGRQFSNSRSEMNVSTLELGDSALYLCASSSMTSGRNEADTQYFGPGTRLTVL.

The V gene is TRBV6-4, the J gene TRBJ1-6; D not resolved. The ends were cut back, 3 bases at V and 6 bases at J, with 6 bases in the middle. Per the germline V gene, CDR1 is MRHNA and CDR2 is SNTAGT. The CDR3 has 13 residues. CDR3 in amino acids: CASSEGLNSPLHF. In DNA form, the CDR3 reads TGTGCCAGCAGTGAGGGCCTTAATTCACCCCTCCACTTT.

V usage is TRBV6-1 and J usage is TRBJ2-7; TRBD1 matches 9 bases. This CDR3 is built from 14 residues. The germline CDR1 and CDR2 sequences are MNHNS and SASEGT. Trimming removed 4 bases from V and 3 bases from J; junction bases left unmatched: 4. The CDR3 spells CASSGGTGNYEQYF. In DNA, the CDR3 is TGTGCCAGCAGTGGCGGGACAGGGAACTACGAGCAGTACTTC.

V usage is TRBV19 and J usage is TRBJ1-2; D might be TRBD1 (5 bases). Between the trimmed V and J ends, which lost 3 bases and 0 bases, there was a span of 14 bases. The CDR3 is 16 amino acids. Germline loops: CDR1 LNHDA, CDR2 SQIVND (reference sequence). The CDR3 sequence: CASSMSGIEANYGYTF. The CDR3 DNA is TGTGCCAGTAGTATGTCAGGGATTGAGGCTAACTATGGCTACACCTTC.

The rearrangement links TRBV6-4 to TRBJ1-1, with 10 bases matching TRBD1. V lost 2 bases and J lost 5; bases outside the gene matches: 5. The CDR3 is 15 residues long. CDR1 MRHNA and CDR2 SNTAGT come from the germline V gene. The CDR3: CASSDATGGRTEAFF. The CDR3 DNA follows: TGTGCCAGCAGTGACGCGACAGGGGGCCGAACTGAAGCTTTCTTT.

The gene calls are TRBV6-5 and TRBJ2-7, with D uncertain. The CDR3 sequence is 13 residues long. Looked up from germline, CDR1 is MNHEY and CDR2 is SVGAGI. V lost 6 bases to trimming and J lost 3 bases, with 12 bases between them. CDR3: CASSHREYYEQYF. In DNA form, the CDR3 reads TGTGCCAGCAGCCATAGAGAATACTACGAGCAGTACTTC.

The genes are TRBV27 and TRBJ1-1; D gene uncertain. This CDR3 region has 14 residues. Per the germline V gene, CDR1 is MNHEY and CDR2 is SMNVEV (reference sequence). V dropped 2 bases and J dropped 2 bases, with 9 bases sitting between them. The CDR3 coding sequence is TGTGCCAGCAGTTTAAGGTCGTCAAACACTGAAGCTTTCTTT. Its translation is CASSLRSSNTEAFF.

The chain employs TRBV28 and TRBJ2-5, with D possibly being TRBD1 (5 bases). The CDR3 has 11 residues. Deletions cut 7 bases from V and 9 bases from J, with 12 bases between. Looked up from germline, CDR1 is MDHEN and CDR2 is SYDVKM. CDR3 protein: CASKITGAQYF. The CDR3 DNA sequence: TGTGCCAGCAAGATAACAGGTGCCCAGTACTTC.

The chain is built from TRBV6-6 and TRBJ2-3, with no clear D. CDR1 and CDR2 from the germline V gene are MNHNY and SVGAGI (reference sequence). Trimming removed 5 bases from V and 6 bases from J, with 12 bases in between. This CDR3 has 13 residues. CDR3 nucleotides: TGTGCCAGCAGTCTGGACGGGCCGGATACGCAGTATTTT. This encodes CASSLDGPDTQYF.